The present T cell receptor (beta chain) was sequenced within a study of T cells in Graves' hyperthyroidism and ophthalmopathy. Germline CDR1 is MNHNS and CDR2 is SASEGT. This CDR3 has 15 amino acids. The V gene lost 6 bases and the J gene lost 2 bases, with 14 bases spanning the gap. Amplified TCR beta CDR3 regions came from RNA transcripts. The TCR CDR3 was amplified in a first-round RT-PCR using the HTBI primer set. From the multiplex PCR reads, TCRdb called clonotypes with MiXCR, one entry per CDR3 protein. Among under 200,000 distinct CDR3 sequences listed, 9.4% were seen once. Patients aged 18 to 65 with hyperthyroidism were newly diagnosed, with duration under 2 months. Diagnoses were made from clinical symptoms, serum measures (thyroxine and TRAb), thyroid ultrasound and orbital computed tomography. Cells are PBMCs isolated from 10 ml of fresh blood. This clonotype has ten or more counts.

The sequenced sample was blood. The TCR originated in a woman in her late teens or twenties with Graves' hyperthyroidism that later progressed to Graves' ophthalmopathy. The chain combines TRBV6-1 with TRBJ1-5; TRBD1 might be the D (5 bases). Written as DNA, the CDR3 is TGTGCCAGCAGGCCCCAGGGCTTCGGCAATCAGCCCCAGCATTTT. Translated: CASRPQGFGNQPQHF.